This note documents a single T cell receptor (beta chain) sequence. Its cognate antigen is unknown. Caucasian adults living in Nashville, Tennessee, provided all samples. CD4+ cells underwent separation, giving CD45RA+ naive and CD45RA-negative memory subsets. This entry comes from a study of shared clonotypes between healthy human individuals. Study observations and caveats: As a rule, naive subsets had a larger estimated richness than memory subsets. An effect of sequencing depth on clonotype sharing among donors was expected.

Assay: immunoSEQ multiplex PCR; the TCRdb copy retains only in-frame clones and omits some. The sample holds some 1,600,000 clones; around 98% are singletons and the top ten take approximately 0.45%. The CDR3 is 17 amino acids. CDR1 is LGHNA, CDR2 YSLEER, per germline. V was clipped by 1 base and J by 3 bases; unmatched bases: 8. The sequenced sample was naive CD4+ T cells sorted from blood. The subset here: CD45RA+ positively selected. The origin of this receptor is a young man in good health. The J gene is TRBJ2-7, the V gene TRBV4-3, with 11 bases matching TRBD2. The CDR3 protein is CASSQGSGTSGLYEQYF. The DNA of the CDR3 is TGCGCCAGCAGCCAAGGGTCGGGGACTAGCGGACTCTACGAGCAGTACTTC.